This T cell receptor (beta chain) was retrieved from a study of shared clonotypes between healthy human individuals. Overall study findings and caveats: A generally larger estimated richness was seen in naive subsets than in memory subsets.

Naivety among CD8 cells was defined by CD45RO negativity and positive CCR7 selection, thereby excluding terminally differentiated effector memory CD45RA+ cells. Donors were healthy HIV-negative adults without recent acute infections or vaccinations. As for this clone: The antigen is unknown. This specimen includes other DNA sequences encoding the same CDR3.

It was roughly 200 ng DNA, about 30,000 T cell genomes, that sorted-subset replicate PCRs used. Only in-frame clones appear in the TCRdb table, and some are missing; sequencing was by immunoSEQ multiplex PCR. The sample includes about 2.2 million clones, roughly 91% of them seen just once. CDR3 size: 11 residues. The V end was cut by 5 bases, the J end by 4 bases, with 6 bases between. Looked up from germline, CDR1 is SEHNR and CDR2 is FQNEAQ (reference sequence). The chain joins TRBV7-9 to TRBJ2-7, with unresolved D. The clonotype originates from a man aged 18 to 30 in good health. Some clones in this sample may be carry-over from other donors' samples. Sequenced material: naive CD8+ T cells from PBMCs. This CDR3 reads CASSNSYEQYF. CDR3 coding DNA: TGTGCCAGCAGCAATTCATACGAGCAGTACTTC.